This T cell receptor beta chain derives from a study of brain T cells in children with intractable seizures. The sequenced cases were selected for having the highest brain T cell transcript signatures. Produced via immunoSEQ multiplex PCR; TCRdb's table is partial and in-frame only. The table shows 110,000 or so clones, with roughly 94% occurring only once. The specimen was peripheral blood, collected at surgery. The clonotype was recovered from a boy younger than two with hemimegalencephaly and intractable seizures.

The CDR3 DNA reads TGTGCCAGCAGCTGGCTGGGCGGGGAGCTGTTTTTT. It translates to CASSWLGGELFF. The chain uses TRBV3-1 (or the pseudogene TRBV3-2) and TRBJ2-2; D is uncertain. Trimming stripped 5 bases from V and 7 bases from J, with 8 bases between. The germline gives CDR1 LGHDT, CDR2 YNNKEL (reference sequence). The CDR3 totals 12 residues.